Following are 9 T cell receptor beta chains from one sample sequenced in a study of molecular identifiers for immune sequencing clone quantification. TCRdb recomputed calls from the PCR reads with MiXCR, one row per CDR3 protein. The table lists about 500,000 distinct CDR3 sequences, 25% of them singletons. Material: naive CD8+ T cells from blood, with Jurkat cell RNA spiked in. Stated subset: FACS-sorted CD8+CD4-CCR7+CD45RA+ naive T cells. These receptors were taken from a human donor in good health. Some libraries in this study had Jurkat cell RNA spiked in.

The CDR3 DNA is TGTGCCAAACGGGGTCCCTCCTACGAGCAGTACTTC. Translation: CAKRGPSYEQYF. The chain joins TRBV19 to TRBJ2-7; maybe TRBD2 (5 bases). The germline V and J ends were trimmed by 10 bases and 0 bases, with 10 bases remaining between them. Looked up from germline, CDR1 is LNHDA and CDR2 is SQIVND (reference sequence). The CDR3 has 12 residues.

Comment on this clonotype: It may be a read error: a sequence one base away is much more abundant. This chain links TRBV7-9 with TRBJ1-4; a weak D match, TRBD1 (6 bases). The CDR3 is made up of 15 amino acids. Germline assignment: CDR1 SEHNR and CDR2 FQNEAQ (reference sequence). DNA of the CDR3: TGTGCCAGCAGCTTAGCCCAGGGGAAGGATGAAAAACTGGTTTTT. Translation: CASSLAQGKDEKLVF.

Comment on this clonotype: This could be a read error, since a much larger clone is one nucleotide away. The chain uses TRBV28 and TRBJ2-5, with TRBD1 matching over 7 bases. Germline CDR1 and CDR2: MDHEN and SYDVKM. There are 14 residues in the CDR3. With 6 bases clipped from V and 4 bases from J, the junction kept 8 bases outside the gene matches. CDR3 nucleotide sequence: TGTGCCAGCAGCCACAGACAGGGACGAGAGACCCAGTACTTC. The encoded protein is CASSHRQGRETQYF. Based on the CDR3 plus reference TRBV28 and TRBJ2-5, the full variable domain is DVKVTQSSRYLVKRTGEKVFLECVQDMDHENMFWYRQDPGLGLRLIYFSYDVKMKEKGDIPEGYSVSREKKERFSLILESASTNQTSMYLCASSHRQGRETQYFGPGTRLLVL.

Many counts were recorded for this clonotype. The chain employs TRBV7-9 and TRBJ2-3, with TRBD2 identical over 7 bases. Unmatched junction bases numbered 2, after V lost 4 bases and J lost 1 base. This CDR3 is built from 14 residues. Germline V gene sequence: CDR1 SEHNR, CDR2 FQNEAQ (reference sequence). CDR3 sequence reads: CASSSSGGTDTQYF. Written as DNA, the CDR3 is TGTGCCAGCAGCTCTAGCGGTGGCACAGATACGCAGTATTTT.

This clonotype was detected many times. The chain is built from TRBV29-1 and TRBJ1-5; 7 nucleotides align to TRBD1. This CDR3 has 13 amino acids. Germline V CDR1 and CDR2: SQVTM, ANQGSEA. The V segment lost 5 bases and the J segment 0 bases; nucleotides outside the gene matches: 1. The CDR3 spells CSVQGDSNQPQHF. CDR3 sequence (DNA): TGCAGCGTTCAGGGGGATAGCAATCAGCCCCAGCATTTT.

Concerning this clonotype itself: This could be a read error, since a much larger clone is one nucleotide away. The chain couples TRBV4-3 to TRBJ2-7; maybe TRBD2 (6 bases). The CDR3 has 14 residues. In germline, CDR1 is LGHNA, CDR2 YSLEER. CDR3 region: CASTPGAGSYERYF. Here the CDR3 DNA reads TGCGCCAGCACCCCCGGAGCGGGCTCCTACGAGCGGTACTTC.

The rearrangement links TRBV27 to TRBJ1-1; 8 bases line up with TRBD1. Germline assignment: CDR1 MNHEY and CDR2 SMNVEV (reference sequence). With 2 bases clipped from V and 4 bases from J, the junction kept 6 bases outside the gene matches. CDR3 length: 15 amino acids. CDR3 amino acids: CASSLTPTGGTEAFF. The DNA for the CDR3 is TGTGCCAGCAGTTTAACTCCTACAGGGGGCACTGAAGCTTTCTTT.

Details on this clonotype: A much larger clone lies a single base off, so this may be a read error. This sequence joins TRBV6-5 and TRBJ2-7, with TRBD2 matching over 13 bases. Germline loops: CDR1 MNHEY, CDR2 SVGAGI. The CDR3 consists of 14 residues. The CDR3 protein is CASSELAGGVERYF. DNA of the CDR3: TGTGCCAGCAGCGAACTAGCGGGAGGGGTCGAGCGGTACTTC.

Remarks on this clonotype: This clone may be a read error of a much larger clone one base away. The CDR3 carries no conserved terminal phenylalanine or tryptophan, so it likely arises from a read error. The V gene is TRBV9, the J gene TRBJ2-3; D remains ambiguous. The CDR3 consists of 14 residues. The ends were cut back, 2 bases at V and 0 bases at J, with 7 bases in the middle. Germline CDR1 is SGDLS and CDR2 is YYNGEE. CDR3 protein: CASSVRASTDTQYL. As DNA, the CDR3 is TGTGCCAGCAGCGTCCGAGCTAGCACAGATACGCAGTATCTT.